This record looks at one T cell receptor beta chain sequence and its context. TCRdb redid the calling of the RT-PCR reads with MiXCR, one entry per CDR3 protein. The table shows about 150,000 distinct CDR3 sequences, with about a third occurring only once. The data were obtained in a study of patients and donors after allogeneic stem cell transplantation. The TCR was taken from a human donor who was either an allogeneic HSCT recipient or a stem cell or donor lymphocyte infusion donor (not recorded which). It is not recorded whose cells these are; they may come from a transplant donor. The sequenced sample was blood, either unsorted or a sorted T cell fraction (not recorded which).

DNA for the CDR3: TGTGCCAGCAGTTCGCCGGGACAGGCCTACAATGAGCAGTTCTTC. This codes for CASSSPGQAYNEQFF. V usage is TRBV28 and J usage is TRBJ2-1; 8 nucleotides match TRBD1. CDR3 length: 15 amino acids. CDR1 and CDR2 (germline): MDHEN, SYDVKM. Trimming removed 4 bases from V and 2 bases from J; junction bases left unmatched: 4.